Presented here are 9 T cell receptor beta chains from one specimen sequenced in a study of CD8 T cells in Susac syndrome. Random-hexamer reverse transcription was applied to about 0.45 to 1 ug RNA. TCRdb processed the immunoSEQ multiplex PCR reads anew with MiXCR; each CDR3 protein has one entry. The repertoire consists of 100,000 to 150,000 distinct CDR3 sequences, with 85% to 95% occurring once and the leading ten covering about 0.28%. The specimen was CD8+ T cells from PBMCs. The source is a human donor with Susac syndrome.

The DNA for the CDR3 is TGTGCCACCAGCAGAGATCAGGCAGACTACGAGCAGTACTTC. It encodes CATSRDQADYEQYF. This rearrangement joins TRBV15 to TRBJ2-7; D gene uncertain. The CDR3 loop spans 14 amino acids. Germline CDR1 is LNHNV and CDR2 is YYDKDF (reference sequence). Trimming left V 0 bases short and J 3 bases short, with 9 bases between.

The V gene is TRBV29-1, the J gene TRBJ2-2; D is undetermined. Germline V gene sequence: CDR1 SQVTM, CDR2 ANQGSEA. CDR3 size: 11 residues. Trimming removed 6 bases from V and 7 bases from J, with 9 bases in between. CDR3 sequence (DNA): TGCAGCGTCCATCAATACGGGGAGCTGTTTTTT. Translated, it gives CSVHQYGELFF.

This chain joins TRBV30 and TRBJ2-2; D gene uncertain. Germline CDR1 GTSNPN, CDR2 SVGIG (reference sequence). The V and J ends lost 4 bases and 1 base respectively, with 4 bases between them. The CDR3 spans 12 residues. The CDR3 spells CAWNLNTGELFF. The CDR3 DNA sequence: TGTGCCTGGAACCTGAACACCGGGGAGCTGTTTTTT.

The chain couples TRBV21-1 to TRBJ2-5. TRBV21-1 is deemed a pseudogene. This CDR3 is built from 16 residues. The CDR3 DNA reads TGTGCCAGCAGCAAAGGGGGTAGTACCACGGAAGAGACCCAGTACTTC. It specifies CASSKGGSTTEETQYF.

The chain is built from TRBV20-1 and TRBJ2-5; D gene unclear. This CDR3 is built from 13 residues. Trimming stripped 0 bases from V and 4 bases from J, with 9 bases between. Per germline, CDR1 DFQATT and CDR2 SNEGSKA (reference sequence). The CDR3 DNA is TGCAGTGCTAGAGAGGTTAGCAGAGAGACCCAGTACTTC. This sequence encodes CSAREVSRETQYF.

The genes are TRBV13 and TRBJ1-5, with D perhaps TRBD1 (6 bases). The germline V gene encodes CDR1 PRHDT and CDR2 FYEKMQ (reference sequence). Trimming took off 0 bases at V and 1 base at J, with 13 bases between the two ends. This CDR3 is 17 amino acids long. CDR3: CASSLGSGGASNQPQHF. The CDR3 DNA follows: TGTGCCAGCAGCTTAGGTTCGGGGGGCGCGAGCAATCAGCCCCAGCATTTT.

The J gene is TRBJ1-1, the V gene TRBV5-6; D unresolved. Germline CDR1 reads SGHDT; CDR2 reads YYEEEE. There are 13 residues in the CDR3. Trimming removed 6 bases from V and 1 base from J, with 10 bases in between. This chain's CDR3 is CASTYAQNTEAFF. The CDR3 DNA sequence: TGTGCCAGCACCTATGCACAGAACACTGAAGCTTTCTTT.

The rearrangement links TRBV11-2 to TRBJ2-2; TRBD2 agrees at 12 bases. V trimming: 8 bases; J trimming: 3 bases; junction bases outside the gene matches: 1. The CDR3 extends over 14 amino acids. Germline V lookup: CDR1 SGHAT, CDR2 FQNNGV. CDR3 loop: CASGLAGYTGELFF. The CDR3 DNA reads as TGTGCCAGCGGACTAGCGGGGTACACCGGGGAGCTGTTTTTT.

V usage is TRBV2 and J usage is TRBJ2-5; 10 positions match TRBD2. The J segment lost 1 base and the V segment lost 6 bases, leaving 5 bases of the junction unmatched. This CDR3 contains 15 residues. Germline V gene data show CDR1 as SNHLY and CDR2 as FYNNEI. The DNA for the CDR3 is TGTGCCAGCAGACTAGGACTAGCGGTCCAAGAGACCCAGTACTTC. Translating gives CASRLGLAVQETQYF.